The entry below gives a single TCR beta chain sequence along with its context. The antigen it binds to is not known. Per-base qualities were not stored, and no clone one base away is much larger. These data originate in a study of control samples from healthy donors and cancer patients (dated by TCRdb to 2020 to 2021). Library method: the immunoSEQ multiplex PCR assay. TCRdb mirrors the immuneACCESS table, restricted to in-frame sequences. Some clones are absent from its copies; in checked studies, under half trace to an unresolved V gene, and the reason for the others is unknown. The sample yields 70,000 or so clones; nearly 85% were counted once. Of the sample, roughly 28% is held by the ten largest clones. From the cysteine up to the phenylalanine, the CDR3 has a length of 16 residues. CDR3 DNA is the only sequence kept; it has 48 bases, read in frame from the first base. As encoded in the germline V gene (reference sequence), CDR1 is MNHEY while CDR2 is SMNVEV. At the junction V is shortened by 7 bases and J by 3 bases; bases outside the gene matches: 9.

The clonotype originates from a man aged 45-60 years in good health. Sample: blood. Rearrangement joined TRBV27 to TRBJ2-7, with 13 bases aligning to TRBD2. The CDR3 is CASTPGLAGPYYEQYF. In nucleotides, the sequence is TGTGCCAGCACCCCGGGACTAGCGGGACCTTACTACGAGCAGTACTTC.